A single TCR beta chain is shown here with its context. The antigen is unknown. The protocol was immunoSEQ multiplex PCR, while the TCRdb copy is restricted to in-frame clones and leaves out a portion. The sample carries about 92,000 clones, 85% to 90% recorded once. The source of the sample is a study of T cell responses to AZD1222 COVID-19 vaccine. Study-wide background: Pooled together were second doses at about 4 or about 12 weeks. The study's findings and limits: Clonal diversity was possibly underestimated, and the donors were mostly white British, with more females. Seropositive status at baseline applied to only a handful of AZD1222 recipients. At 160-218 and 743-854, vaccine-associated CD4 TCRs were dominant, and they spanned spike.

The sequencing used peripheral blood, collected on day 0 of AZD1222 vaccination. This TCR derives from an adult in good health.

The CDR3 DNA reads as TGTGCCAGCAGCACCTCCGGGACAGATCCCGTAGCCGAGCAGTTCTTC. The encoded protein is CASSTSGTDPVAEQFF. The V gene is TRBV7-9, the J gene TRBJ2-1, with 7 bases that match TRBD1. The V and J ends lost 5 bases and 10 bases, in that order; junction bases with no gene match: 17. CDR1 and CDR2 (germline): SEHNR, FQNEAQ (reference sequence). The CDR3 is made up of 16 amino acids.